The T cell receptor (beta chain) described here comes from a study of blood T cell repertoires in COVID-19. Study details: PBMCs, B-cell-depleted T cells, or T cells were the source of the cDNA or gDNA that made up the material.

Cohorts were determined from participant-reported clinical history. How the authors handled the data: Amplified reference gene primers provided the basis for estimating nucleated cell counts. Using immunoSEQ multiplex PCR, the repertoire was profiled, and TCRdb retains in-frame clones only, with some absent. The V and J calls and clone size come from that table; D and trimming were worked out from the DNA. This sample yields over 300,000 clones, of which around 89% are seen a single time; 0.95% to 1% belongs to the top ten. V lost 4 bases and J lost 5; bases outside the gene matches: 6. The germline V gene encodes CDR1 SEHNR and CDR2 FQNEAQ (reference sequence). The CDR3 has 15 residues.

Material for sequencing was PBMCs or T cells enriched from blood (not recorded which). This sequence originates from a woman younger than 45 with acute COVID-19. The chain joins TRBV7-9 to TRBJ2-2; TRBD1 agrees at 8 bases. The CDR3 coding sequence is TGTGCCAGCAGCTCTACGGACAGGGTGACCGGGGAGCTGTTTTTT. This sequence encodes CASSSTDRVTGELFF.